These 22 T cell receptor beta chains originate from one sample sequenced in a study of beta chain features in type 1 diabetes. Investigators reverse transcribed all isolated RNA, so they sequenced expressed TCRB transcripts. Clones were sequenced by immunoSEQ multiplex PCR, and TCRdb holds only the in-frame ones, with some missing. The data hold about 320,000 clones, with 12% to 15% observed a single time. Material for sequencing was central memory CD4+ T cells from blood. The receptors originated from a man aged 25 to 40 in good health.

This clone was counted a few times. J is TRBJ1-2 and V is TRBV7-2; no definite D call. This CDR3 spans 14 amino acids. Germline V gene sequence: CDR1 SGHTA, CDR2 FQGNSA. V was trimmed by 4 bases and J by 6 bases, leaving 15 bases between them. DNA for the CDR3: TGTGCCAGCAGCTCCATCCCTGGCAGTGATGGCTACACCTTC. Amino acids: CASSSIPGSDGYTF.

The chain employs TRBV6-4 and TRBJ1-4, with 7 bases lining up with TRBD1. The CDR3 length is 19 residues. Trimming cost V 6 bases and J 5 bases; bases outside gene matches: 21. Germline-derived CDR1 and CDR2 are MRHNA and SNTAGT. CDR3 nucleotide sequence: TGTGCCAGCAGGGGGGACAGCCTGTTTCGCCCGCTTGGAAATGAAAAACTGTTTTTT. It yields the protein CASRGDSLFRPLGNEKLFF.

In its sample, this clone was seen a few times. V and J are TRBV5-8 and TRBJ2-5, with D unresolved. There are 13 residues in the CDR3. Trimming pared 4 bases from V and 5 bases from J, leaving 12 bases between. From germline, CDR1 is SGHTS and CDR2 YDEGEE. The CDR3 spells CASSDPLWETQYF. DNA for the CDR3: TGTGCCAGCAGCGACCCTTTATGGGAGACCCAGTACTTC.

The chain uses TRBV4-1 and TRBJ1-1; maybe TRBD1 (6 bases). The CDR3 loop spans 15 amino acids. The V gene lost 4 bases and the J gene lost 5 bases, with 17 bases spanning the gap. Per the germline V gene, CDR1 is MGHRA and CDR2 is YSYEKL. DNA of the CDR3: TGCGCCAGCAGCCTTCCGTGGGGGCGGAAGACTGAAGCTTTCTTT. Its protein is CASSLPWGRKTEAFF.

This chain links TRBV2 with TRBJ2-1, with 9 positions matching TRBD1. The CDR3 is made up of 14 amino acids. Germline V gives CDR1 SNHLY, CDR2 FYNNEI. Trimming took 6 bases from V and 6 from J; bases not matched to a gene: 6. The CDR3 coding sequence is TGTGCCAGCAGGGTACAGGGGGCCGTCAATGAGCAGTTCTTC. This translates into CASRVQGAVNEQFF.

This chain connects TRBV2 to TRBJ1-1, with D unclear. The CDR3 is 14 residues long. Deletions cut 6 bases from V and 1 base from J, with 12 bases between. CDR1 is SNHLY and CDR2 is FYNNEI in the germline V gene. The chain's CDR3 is CASRSTAKNTEAFF. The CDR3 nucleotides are TGTGCCAGCAGATCAACCGCAAAGAACACTGAAGCTTTCTTT.

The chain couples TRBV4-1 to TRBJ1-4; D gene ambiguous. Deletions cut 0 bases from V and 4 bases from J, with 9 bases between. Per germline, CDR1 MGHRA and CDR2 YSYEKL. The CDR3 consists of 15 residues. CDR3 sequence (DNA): TGCGCCAGCAGCCAAGAATCAGGCTTTAATGAAAAACTGTTTTTT. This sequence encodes CASSQESGFNEKLFF.

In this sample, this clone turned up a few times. The CDR3 spells CASSLSGVPNYGYTF. CDR3 sequence (DNA): TGTGCCAGCAGCTTATCAGGGGTCCCGAACTATGGCTACACCTTC. The V and J genes are TRBV7-3 and TRBJ1-2; maybe TRBD1 (6 bases). The CDR3 is 15 amino acids. Germline CDR1 is SGHTA and CDR2 is FQGTGA. V lost 2 bases to trimming and J lost 2 bases, with 12 bases between them.

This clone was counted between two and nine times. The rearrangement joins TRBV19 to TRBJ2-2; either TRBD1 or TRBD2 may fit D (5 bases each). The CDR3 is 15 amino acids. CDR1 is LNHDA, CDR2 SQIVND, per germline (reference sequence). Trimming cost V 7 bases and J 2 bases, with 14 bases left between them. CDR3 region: CASTRRGANTGELFF. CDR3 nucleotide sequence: TGTGCCAGTACCCGGAGAGGGGCTAACACCGGGGAGCTGTTTTTT.

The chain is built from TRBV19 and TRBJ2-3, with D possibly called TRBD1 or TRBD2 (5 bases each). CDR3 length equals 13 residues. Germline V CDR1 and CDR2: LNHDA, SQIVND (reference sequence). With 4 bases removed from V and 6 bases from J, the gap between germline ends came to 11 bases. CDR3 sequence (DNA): TGTGCCAGTAGTACCGGTCGGGGCGATACGCAGTATTTT. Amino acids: CASSTGRGDTQYF.

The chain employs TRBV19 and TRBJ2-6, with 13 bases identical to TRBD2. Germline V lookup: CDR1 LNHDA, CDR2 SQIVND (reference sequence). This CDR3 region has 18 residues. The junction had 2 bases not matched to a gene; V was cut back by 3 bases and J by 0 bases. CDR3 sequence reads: CASSMRLAGGSGANVLTF. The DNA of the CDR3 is TGTGCCAGTAGTATGAGACTAGCGGGAGGCTCTGGGGCCAACGTCCTGACTTTC.

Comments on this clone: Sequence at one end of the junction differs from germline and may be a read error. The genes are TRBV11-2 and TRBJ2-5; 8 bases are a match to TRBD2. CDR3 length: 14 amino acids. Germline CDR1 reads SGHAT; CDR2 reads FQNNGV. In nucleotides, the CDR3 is TGTGCCAGCAGACCCGCTCGGACTAGCCCGCCCCTTCACTTC. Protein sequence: CASRPARTSPPLHF.

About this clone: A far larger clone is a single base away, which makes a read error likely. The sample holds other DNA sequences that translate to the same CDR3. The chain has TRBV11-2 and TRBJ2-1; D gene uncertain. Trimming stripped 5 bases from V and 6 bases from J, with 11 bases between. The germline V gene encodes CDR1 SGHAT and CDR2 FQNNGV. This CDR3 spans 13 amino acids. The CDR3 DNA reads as TGTGCCAGCAGCCACGGAGCTGTCAATGAGCAGTTCTTC. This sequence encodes CASSHGAVNEQFF. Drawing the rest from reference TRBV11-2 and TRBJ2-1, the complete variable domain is EAGVAQSPRYKIIEKRQSVAFWCNPISGHATLYWYQQILGQGPKLLIQFQNNGVVDDSQLPKDRFSAERLKGVDSTLKIQPAKLEDSAVYLCASSHGAVNEQFFGPGTRLTVL.

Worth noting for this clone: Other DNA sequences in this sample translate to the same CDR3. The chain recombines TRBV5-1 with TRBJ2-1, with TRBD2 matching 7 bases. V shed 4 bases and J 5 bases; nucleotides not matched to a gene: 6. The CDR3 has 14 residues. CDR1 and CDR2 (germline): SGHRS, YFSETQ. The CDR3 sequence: CASSPLGRDNEQFF. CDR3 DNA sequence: TGCGCCAGCAGCCCCCTGGGGAGGGACAATGAGCAGTTCTTC.

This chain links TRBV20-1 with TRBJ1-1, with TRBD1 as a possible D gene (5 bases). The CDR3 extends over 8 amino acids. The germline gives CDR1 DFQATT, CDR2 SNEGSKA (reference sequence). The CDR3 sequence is CGGKDGFF. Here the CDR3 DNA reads TGCGGGGGGAAAGACGGTTTCTTT.

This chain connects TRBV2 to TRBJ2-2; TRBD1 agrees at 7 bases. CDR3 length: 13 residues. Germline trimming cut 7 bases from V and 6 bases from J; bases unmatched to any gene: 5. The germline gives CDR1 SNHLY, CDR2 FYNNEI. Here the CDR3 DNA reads TGTGCCAGCACCTCGACAGGGTCCGGGGAGCTGTTTTTT. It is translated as CASTSTGSGELFF.

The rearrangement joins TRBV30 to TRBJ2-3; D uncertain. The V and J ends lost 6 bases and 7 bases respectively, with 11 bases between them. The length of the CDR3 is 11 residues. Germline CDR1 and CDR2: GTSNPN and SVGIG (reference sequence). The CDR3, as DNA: TGTGCCTGCCCGGTGGGATATACGCAGTATTTT. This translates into CACPVGYTQYF.

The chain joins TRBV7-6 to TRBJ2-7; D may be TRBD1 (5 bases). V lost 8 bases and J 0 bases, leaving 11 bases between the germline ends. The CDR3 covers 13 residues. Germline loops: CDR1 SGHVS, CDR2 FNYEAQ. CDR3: CASQQDVSYEQYF. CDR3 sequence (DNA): TGTGCCAGCCAACAGGACGTCTCCTACGAGCAGTACTTC.

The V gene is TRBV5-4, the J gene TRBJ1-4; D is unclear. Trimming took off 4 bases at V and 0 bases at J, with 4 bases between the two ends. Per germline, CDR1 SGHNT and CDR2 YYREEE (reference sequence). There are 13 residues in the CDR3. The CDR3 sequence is CASSPATNEKLFF. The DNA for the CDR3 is TGTGCCAGCAGCCCCGCAACTAATGAAAAACTGTTTTTT.

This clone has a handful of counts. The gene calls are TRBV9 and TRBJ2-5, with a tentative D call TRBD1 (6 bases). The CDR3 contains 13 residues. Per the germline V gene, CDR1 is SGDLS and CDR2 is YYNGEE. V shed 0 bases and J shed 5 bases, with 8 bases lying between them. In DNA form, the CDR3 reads TGTGCCAGCAGCGTAGGGGGACACGAGACCCAGTACTTC. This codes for CASSVGGHETQYF. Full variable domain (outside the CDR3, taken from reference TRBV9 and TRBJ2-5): DSGVTQTPKHLITATGQRVTLRCSPRSGDLSVYWYQQSLDQGLQFLIQYYNGEERAKGNILERFSAQQFPDLHSELNLSSLELGDSALYFCASSVGGHETQYFGPGTRLLVL.

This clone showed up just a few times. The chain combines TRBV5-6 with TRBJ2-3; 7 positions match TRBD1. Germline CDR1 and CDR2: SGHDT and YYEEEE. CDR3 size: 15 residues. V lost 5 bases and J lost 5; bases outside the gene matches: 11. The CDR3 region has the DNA TGTGCCAGCAGGGTCACAGGGGTTGTAAGAGATACGCAGTATTTT. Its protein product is CASRVTGVVRDTQYF. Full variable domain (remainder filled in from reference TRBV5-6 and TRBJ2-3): DAGVTQSPTHLIKTRGQQVTLRCSPKSGHDTVSWYQQALGQGPQFIFQYYEEEERQRGNFPDRFSGHQFPNYSSELNVNALLLGDSALYLCASRVTGVVRDTQYFGPGTRLTVL.

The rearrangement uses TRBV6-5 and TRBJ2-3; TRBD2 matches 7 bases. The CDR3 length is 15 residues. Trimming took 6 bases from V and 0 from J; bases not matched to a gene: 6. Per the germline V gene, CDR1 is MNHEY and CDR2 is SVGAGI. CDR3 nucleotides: TGTGCCAGCAGAAGGACTAGTCAAAGCACAGATACGCAGTATTTT. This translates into CASRRTSQSTDTQYF.